The sequence of this TCR beta chain was determined in a study of blood T cell repertoires in COVID-19. The overall study: Some COVID-19 samples were acute and others convalescent; all came from the United States, Italy and Spain. The cDNA or gDNA used as material had been derived from T cells, B-cell-depleted T cells, or PBMCs.

In the original processing: From reference gene primer amplification, estimates of nucleated cell counts were derived. Using immunoSEQ multiplex PCR, the repertoire was profiled, and TCRdb retains in-frame clones only, with some absent. V and J calls and clone size come straight from that table; D and trimming were deduced from the DNA. Of tens of thousands of clones in the sample, approximately 77% are singletons; the top ten hold about 32%. Trimming took off 6 bases at V and 6 bases at J, with 18 bases between the two ends. Per germline, CDR1 MNHNY and CDR2 SVGAGI (reference sequence). CDR3 length: 14 residues.

V is TRBV6-6 and J is TRBJ2-7; TRBD1 might be the D (5 bases). The material sequenced was peripheral blood. This TCR was sampled from a human donor in a cohort sampled during active COVID-19. The CDR3 region is CASSLDGAIGEQYF. DNA for the CDR3: TGTGCCAGCAGCCTTGATGGGGCAATTGGCGAGCAGTACTTC.